This TCR beta chain was captured in a study of cytomegalovirus exposure and HLA in healthy donors. Study conclusions and caveats: The study labeled around 160 TCR beta chains cytomegalovirus-associated.

J gave up 5 bases and V 3 bases, and 3 bases lay outside the gene matches. CDR3 length: 14 amino acids. Germline lookup yields CDR1 LGHNA and CDR2 YNFKEQ. Measured with immunoSEQ multiplex PCR; TCRdb has only the in-frame clones, and not every one. The data hold 90,000 to 120,000 clones, with around 85% observed a single time. This clone was found once. The antigen is unknown. The donors were part of the validation cohort, which consisted of under 150 subjects and was separate from the first cohort of 666 subjects. The sequenced material came from PBMCs. This receptor was obtained from a woman aged 18-30 years in good health and CMV-seronegative. The chain uses TRBV4-2 and TRBJ2-5, with 10 bases lining up with TRBD1. CDR3: CASSQTGGGETQYF. In DNA, the CDR3 is TGTGCCAGCAGCCAGACAGGGGGCGGGGAGACCCAGTACTTC.